This T cell receptor beta chain was identified during a study of T cell responses to AZD1222 COVID-19 vaccine (dated by TCRdb to about 2021). Regarding the study in general: AZD1222 recipients whose second dose came at about 4 weeks and those whose second dose came at about 12 weeks were combined into one group, since spike-specific TCR depth and breadth did not differ between the two schedules. Enrollment into the trials was organized by age into subgroups of 18-55, 56-69 and 70-plus years, and those subgroups contained roughly 160, 29 and 62 TCR-sequenced participants, respectively. TCR sequencing covered 233 trial participants: 207 given two doses of AZD1222 and approximately 25 given two doses of MenACWY control vaccine.

After removal of 3 bases from V and 0 bases from J, the junction retains 7 bases not matched to a gene. CDR1 SGDLS and CDR2 YYNGEE are derived from the germline V gene. The CDR3, from cysteine to phenylalanine, totals 19 residues. CDR3 DNA is the only sequence kept; it has 57 bases, read in frame from the first base. About this clone: No antigen is known for it. Per-nucleotide qualities are absent, and no much larger clonotype sits a single base away.

The CDR3 regions of human TCRbeta chains were subjected to immunosequencing. The original methods were these. TCRs in the repertoires were matched against a reference library of SARS-CoV-2-specific TCRs that had been generated with the MIRA antigen-specificity platform. Breadth was defined as the fraction of unique TCRs that were SARS-CoV-2-associated. Depth was defined as the fraction of total T cells that were SARS-CoV-2-associated. Using the MIRA data, every spike-specific TCR was mapped to the spike region that the TCR reacted to and assigned to either a CD4 or a CD8 class. Log10-transformed breadth and depth values were compared by one-way ANOVA with Sidak's multiple comparisons tests. The source is immuneACCESS, and TCRdb retained only in-frame sequences with V and J called. Part of the clones is not carried over; for the studies checked, unresolved V genes explain less than half of this, and the remainder is unexplained. V and J calls and clone size are given by that table; D and trimming were obtained from the DNA. The sample includes around 120,000 clones, with 90% observed a single time. Of the sample, roughly 7.8% is held by the ten largest clones.

General findings and caveats noted by the study authors: The whole spike protein was spanned by vaccine-associated CD4 TCRs, and dominant responses were seen in regions 160-218 and 743-854. The 56-69-year group was small, and its depth increase did not reach significance, likely because of low power. Most participants were white British and females outnumbered males, and the authors suggested that clonal diversity may have been underestimated. Reportedly, almost half of the unique spike-specific TCRs recognized epitopes lying outside the regions that are mutated in the B.1.351 and B.1.1.7 variants. No day 14 peak-response samples were available, so repertoires were characterized only after the peak T cell response. Conclusions about previously exposed vaccinees are limited because only 6 or 7 AZD1222 recipients were SARS-CoV-2 seropositive at baseline. Spike-specific TCR breadth and depth rose significantly after two AZD1222 doses compared with day 0 and with MenACWY recipients.

The time point label here, explained by the study, means: baseline before first vaccination. The vaccinee samples were drawn from two UK trials, COV001 and COV002, one of which was a single-blind randomized controlled phase 2/3 trial testing AZD1222 (ChAdOx1 nCoV-19) in healthy adults. For TCRbeta chain sequencing, PBMC samples from trial participants were taken at day 0 and at day 28 after the second dose. The chain couples TRBV9 to TRBJ2-3, and 16 junction bases match TRBD2. The TCR originated in an adult in good health. Sample: peripheral blood, taken on day 0 of AZD1222 vaccination. CDR3 reads: CASSGLGTSGRESTDTQYF. The bases are TGTGCCAGCAGCGGACTCGGGACTAGCGGGAGGGAAAGCACAGATACGCAGTATTTT. The reference TRBV9 and TRBJ2-3 proteins fill in what lies around the CDR3, so the full variable domain reads DSGVTQTPKHLITATGQRVTLRCSPRSGDLSVYWYQQSLDQGLQFLIQYYNGEERAKGNILERFSAQQFPDLHSELNLSSLELGDSALYFCASSGLGTSGRESTDTQYFGPGTRLTVL.